Following are 15 T cell receptor beta chains from one sample sequenced in a study of blood T cell repertoires in COVID-19. Method: immunoSEQ multiplex PCR; TCRdb's copy keeps in-frame clones and lacks some. The table records 85,000 to 95,000 clones, approximately 89% of them present only once. The sequenced material came from peripheral blood. These TCRs come from a woman aged 80 or over with active COVID-19.

The rearrangement links TRBV19 to TRBJ2-2, with TRBD1 matching 9 bases. The CDR3 has 12 amino acids. With 11 bases clipped from V and 7 bases from J, the junction kept 5 bases outside the gene matches. Germline CDR1 reads LNHDA; CDR2 reads SQIVND (reference sequence). CDR3 in DNA: TGTGCCGGCGGGACAGGGTTCGGGGAGCTGTTTTTT. This translates into CAGGTGFGELFF.

This clone has only a few counts. The rearrangement joins TRBV6-2 or TRBV6-3 to TRBJ1-2; a weak D match, TRBD1 (5 bases). V lost 2 bases and J lost 4, with 11 bases in between. CDR1 MNHEY and CDR2 SVGEGT come from the germline V gene. This CDR3 comprises 14 residues. The CDR3 bases are TGTGCCAGCAGTTACAGGGGCGCAGTCTATGGCTACACCTTC. Translation: CASSYRGAVYGYTF.

This clone was observed a few times. V and J are TRBV18 and TRBJ2-3; 11 bases line up with TRBD2. V gave up 5 bases and J gave up 1 base; unmatched junction bases: 2. The CDR3 contains 15 residues. Germline V gives CDR1 KGHSH, CDR2 LQKENI. The CDR3 spells CASSSTSGGTDTQYF. CDR3 nucleotide sequence: TGTGCCAGCTCATCGACTAGCGGGGGCACAGATACGCAGTATTTT.

The J gene is TRBJ2-5, the V gene TRBV4-2, with 13 bases fitting TRBD2. Germline V CDR1 and CDR2: LGHNA, YNFKEQ. This CDR3 region has 18 residues. Germline trimming cut 4 bases from V and 3 bases from J; bases unmatched to any gene: 11. The CDR3 here is CASSRSTSGRQEEETQYF. As DNA, the CDR3 is TGTGCCAGCAGCCGATCGACTAGCGGGAGGCAGGAGGAAGAGACCCAGTACTTC.

The genes are TRBV24-1 and TRBJ2-1, with D perhaps matching TRBD2 (5 bases). The CDR3 is made up of 19 amino acids. The germline V gene encodes CDR1 KGHDR and CDR2 SFDVKD. V lost 3 bases to trimming and J lost 5 bases, with 25 bases between them. This CDR3 is CATSDPSLSGLYLNNEQFF. The CDR3 DNA reads TGTGCCACCAGTGATCCATCACTGAGCGGCCTGTACCTAAACAATGAGCAGTTCTTC.

The rearrangement uses TRBV27 and TRBJ2-7, with no clear D. Germline CDR1 and CDR2: MNHEY and SMNVEV (reference sequence). V lost 6 bases to trimming and J lost 3 bases, with 18 bases between them. CDR3 length equals 15 residues. The CDR3 loop is CASSPRPSRNYEQYF. The CDR3 DNA is TGTGCCAGCAGCCCACGGCCTAGTCGGAACTACGAGCAGTACTTC.

The chain joins TRBV4-3 to TRBJ1-5; D gene ambiguous. The CDR3 is made up of 14 amino acids. Germline V gene sequence: CDR1 LGHNA, CDR2 YSLEER. Trimming left V 1 base short and J 4 bases short, with 8 bases between. CDR3 nucleotide sequence: TGCGCCAGCAGCCAAGGAGAGAGGAATCAGCCCCAGCATTTT. Translating gives CASSQGERNQPQHF.

The J gene is TRBJ1-4, the V gene TRBV3-1 (or the pseudogene TRBV3-2); perhaps TRBD1 as D (6 bases). CDR3 length: 14 residues. Germline CDR1 LGHDT, CDR2 YNNKEL (reference sequence). V lost 6 bases to trimming and J lost 8 bases, with 16 bases between them. The CDR3 coding sequence is TGTGCCAGCAGAACAACAGGGCAGGGGGAAAAACTGTTTTTT. This encodes CASRTTGQGEKLFF.

CDR3 DNA sequence: TGTGCCAGCAGCCCTACCGGGAAACTTGGGAGTCAGCCCCAGCATTTT. The encoded protein is CASSPTGKLGSQPQHF. This chain joins TRBV28 and TRBJ1-5; D is undetermined. CDR3 length: 16 residues. Germline V gene data show CDR1 as MDHEN and CDR2 as SYDVKM. Trimming left V 6 bases short and J 6 bases short, with 21 bases between.

V usage is TRBV5-1 and J usage is TRBJ2-7, with 10 nucleotides matching TRBD1. The junction had 3 bases not matched to a gene; V was cut back by 2 bases and J by 1 base. Looked up from germline, CDR1 is SGHRS and CDR2 is YFSETQ. The CDR3 covers 15 residues. The CDR3 nucleotides read TGCGCCAGCAGCTTTGGGGGACAGGGGTCCTACGAGCAGTACTTC. Its protein is CASSFGGQGSYEQYF. Full variable domain (rest looked up from reference TRBV5-1 and TRBJ2-7): KAGVTQTPRYLIKTRGQQVTLSCSPISGHRSVSWYQQTPGQGLQFLFEYFSETQRNKGNFPGRFSGRQFSNSRSEMNVSTLELGDSALYLCASSFGGQGSYEQYFGPGTRLTVT.

The chain employs TRBV28 and TRBJ2-7, with D possibly being TRBD1 (5 bases). CDR3 size: 14 residues. Trimming removed 3 bases from V and 3 bases from J, with 12 bases in between. Germline values: CDR1 MDHEN, CDR2 SYDVKM. The CDR3 bases are TGTGCCAGCAGTTTGGACAAGACGGGCTACGAGCAGTACTTC. It yields the protein CASSLDKTGYEQYF.

The chain recombines TRBV2 with TRBJ1-1; D unresolved. Germline V gene lookup returns CDR1 SNHLY and CDR2 FYNNEI. Between the trimmed V and J ends, which lost 7 bases and 1 base, there was a span of 10 bases. The CDR3 loop spans 13 amino acids. Here the CDR3 DNA reads TGTGCCAGCACGGCGACTGGGAACACTGAAGCTTTCTTT. Translating gives CASTATGNTEAFF. Full variable domain (rest looked up from reference TRBV2 and TRBJ1-1): EPEVTQTPSHQVTQMGQEVILRCVPISNHLYFYWYRQILGQKVEFLVSFYNNEISEKSEIFDDQFSVERPDGSNFTLKIRSTKLEDSAMYFCASTATGNTEAFFGQGTRLTVV.

The gene calls are TRBV19 and TRBJ2-3; 10 bases map to TRBD2. This CDR3 is built from 17 residues. Germline CDR1 is LNHDA and CDR2 is SQIVND (reference sequence). The junction had 10 bases not matched to a gene; V was cut back by 3 bases and J by 4 bases. The CDR3 protein is CASSIGAAGGFADTQYF. Written as DNA, the CDR3 is TGTGCCAGTAGTATTGGAGCAGCGGGAGGGTTCGCAGATACGCAGTATTTT.

This chain joins TRBV7-6 and TRBJ1-2; D might be TRBD1 (5 bases). Per germline, CDR1 SGHVS and CDR2 FNYEAQ. V gave up 6 bases and J gave up 3 bases, with 17 bases separating them. This CDR3 contains 15 residues. In DNA form, the CDR3 reads TGTGCCAGCAGAAAAGGCCCGGGGGAGGACTATGGCTACACCTTC. Translating it yields CASRKGPGEDYGYTF. Filled out from reference TRBV7-6 and TRBJ1-2, the complete variable domain reads GAGVSQSPRYKVTKRGQDVALRCDPISGHVSLYWYRQALGQGPEFLTYFNYEAQQDKSGLPNDRFSAERPEGSISTLTIQRTEQRDSAMYRCASRKGPGEDYGYTFGSGTRLTVV.

This sequence joins TRBV29-1 and TRBJ1-1; D ambiguous. V was trimmed by 5 bases and J by 4 bases, leaving 11 bases between them. The germline V gene encodes CDR1 SQVTM and CDR2 ANQGSEA. CDR3 length equals 12 residues. CDR3 amino acids: CSVREVGTEAFF. CDR3 in DNA: TGCAGCGTTCGAGAGGTTGGCACTGAAGCTTTCTTT.